Listed below are T cell receptor beta chains from one sample, sequenced in a study of blood T cell repertoires in COVID-19. Here immunoSEQ multiplex PCR was the method, and the copy in TCRdb shows in-frame clones only, minus some. The sample includes fewer than 200,000 clones, approximately 84% of them seen just once. Sequencing was done on a sample of peripheral blood. These receptor sequences come from a man aged 35 to 55 who had recovered from COVID-19. The conserved cysteine and the conserved F or W are not part of the CDR3 here. Each record gives: clone size, V gene, J gene, CDR3 protein. Rows give clone size only sometimes, using once, few, many, or a class for an expanded clone.

abundance: once
v_gene: TRBV10-3
j_gene: TRBJ1-1
CDR3aa: AISPGGDNTEAF

abundance: -
v_gene: TRBV2
j_gene: TRBJ2-5
CDR3aa: ASSVGRAGKETQY

abundance: -
v_gene: TRBV19
j_gene: TRBJ2-6
CDR3aa: ASRNRASGANVLT

abundance: -
v_gene: TRBV15
j_gene: TRBJ1-2
CDR3aa: ATSRDYETGVIYGYT

abundance: -
v_gene: TRBV18
j_gene: TRBJ1-1
CDR3aa: ASSPRRNTEAF

abundance: -
v_gene: TRBV19
j_gene: TRBJ1-5
CDR3aa: ASKFTENSNQPQH

abundance: -
v_gene: TRBV30
j_gene: TRBJ1-5
CDR3aa: AWSVQSNQPQH

abundance: -
v_gene: TRBV19
j_gene: TRBJ1-3
CDR3aa: ASSVLGQGASGNTIY

abundance: -
v_gene: TRBV10-3
j_gene: TRBJ2-3
CDR3aa: ATLDSSSTDTQY

abundance: -
v_gene: TRBV30
j_gene: TRBJ1-6
CDR3aa: AWSRENSPLH

abundance: once
v_gene: TRBV3-1/TRBV3-2
j_gene: TRBJ2-1
CDR3aa: ASSQAGHRMYNEQF